This TCR beta chain derives from a study of early T cells in non-severe SARS-CoV-2 infection. Study-wide background: The authors sequenced bulk RNA from unsorted whole blood, leaving chains unpaired.

Unique molecular identifiers tagged individual cDNA molecules. TCRdb reprocessed the 5' RACE reads with MiXCR, giving one entry per CDR3 protein. This table holds 70,000 to 90,000 distinct CDR3 sequences, about 15% found once. This clonotype has more than one count but fewer than ten. Its specificity is not known. The CDR3 loop spans 15 amino acids. Germline CDR1 reads LGHNA; CDR2 reads YNFKEQ. Trimming at V came to 0 bases and at J to 6 bases, leaving 6 bases not matched to a gene. Broader study findings: VDJdb-based matching was biased toward anti-spike CD8 responses and missed private and CD4 specificities.

The sequence came from an adult who was a healthcare worker with PCR-confirmed SARS-CoV-2 infection or an uninfected control (not recorded which). Sample: whole blood. The genes are TRBV4-2 and TRBJ2-3; 7 bases are a match to TRBD2. The CDR3 DNA sequence: TGTGCCAGCAGCCAAGATGGTGGACTAGATGATACGCAGTATTTT. This encodes CASSQDGGLDDTQYF.